The clone carrying this T cell receptor beta chain was seen ten or more times. No antigen is known for it. Time point given: newly diagnosed GD, antithyroid drugs for less than 3 months. PBMCs provided the RNA from which the TCR library was made. This entry is derived from a study of regulatory T cells in long-lasting Graves disease. Arm-PCR of CDR3 regions with iRepertoire HTBI primers generated TCR beta libraries. Via MiXCR, TCRdb re-called the multiplex PCR reads, giving one row per CDR3 protein. The data contain approximately 480,000 distinct CDR3 sequences, 15% to 20% of them singletons. Study results and caveats: Persistent Graves' patients showed reduced TCR diversity versus newly diagnosed patients.

This same sample was also part of a study on T cells in Graves' hyperthyroidism and ophthalmopathy. Per that paper: Ophthalmopathy was model-predicted a median roughly 6.3 months pre-onset.

Sequencing was performed on peripheral blood mononuclear cells (PBMCs), taken at new diagnosis, from a patient treated with antithyroid drugs. This TCR came from a middle-aged man with Graves disease.

Written as DNA, the CDR3 is TGTGCCAGCAGCCAAGCCGGGACAAAAAACACTGAAGCTTTCTTT. Translated, it gives CASSQAGTKNTEAFF. The chain employs TRBV3-1 and TRBJ1-1, with D possibly matching TRBD1 (6 bases). V was pared by 1 base and J by 2 bases, with 11 bases between. This CDR3 has 15 amino acids. Germline lookup yields CDR1 LGHDT and CDR2 YNNKEL (reference sequence).